These 30 T cell receptor beta chains were all obtained from the same sample, sequenced in a study of shared clonotypes between healthy human individuals. TCRdb's table, derived via immunoSEQ multiplex PCR, lists solely in-frame clones and lacks some. The sample has about 750,000 clones; approximately 92% are singletons. Selected positively for CCR7 and CD45RO-negative, naive CD8 cells excluded terminally differentiated effector memory CD45RA+ cells. Sample: naive CD8+ T cells sorted from blood. Receptors originate from a man aged 30-40 years in good health.

The rearrangement links TRBV28 to TRBJ2-5; 11 bases agree with TRBD1. The length of the CDR3 is 15 residues. The germline gives CDR1 MDHEN, CDR2 SYDVKM. Trimming at V came to 5 bases and at J to 5 bases, leaving 7 bases not matched to a gene. The CDR3 spells CASSIRTGGGETQYF. For the CDR3, the DNA is TGTGCCAGCAGTATCAGGACAGGGGGCGGGGAGACCCAGTACTTC.

The chain joins TRBV29-1 to TRBJ2-5; 9 bases fit TRBD1. The trim removed 2 bases at V and 6 bases at J, leaving 7 bases unmatched. Germline lookup yields CDR1 SQVTM and CDR2 ANQGSEA. The CDR3 consists of 14 residues. The CDR3 DNA sequence: TGCAGCGTTGAACCCGGGACAGGGATGAAGACCCAGTACTTC. Translating it yields CSVEPGTGMKTQYF.

The chain joins TRBV6-4 to TRBJ1-1, with unresolved D. The CDR3 runs 13 residues. The germline V gene encodes CDR1 MRHNA and CDR2 SNTAGT. V lost 6 bases, J lost 1 base, and 9 bases lay in between. CDR3 region: CASSLDGNTEAFF. The CDR3 region has the DNA TGTGCCAGCAGCCTGGACGGGAACACTGAAGCTTTCTTT.

This rearrangement joins TRBV5-5 to TRBJ2-7; D call uncertain. CDR1 is SGHKS and CDR2 is YYEKEE in the germline V gene (reference sequence). The CDR3 covers 11 residues. Trimming took off 1 base at V and 4 bases at J, with 3 bases between the two ends. CDR3: CASSLIYEQYF. The CDR3 region has the DNA TGTGCCAGCAGCTTGATATACGAGCAGTACTTC.

The V gene is TRBV4-1, the J gene TRBJ1-1; no definite D call. This CDR3 is built from 16 residues. Per germline, CDR1 MGHRA and CDR2 YSYEKL. V was pared by 1 base and J by 0 bases, with 12 bases between. CDR3 coding DNA: TGCGCCAGCAGCCAAGTTCGGCAAAACATGAACACTGAAGCTTTCTTT. As protein: CASSQVRQNMNTEAFF.

The chain combines TRBV29-1 with TRBJ2-2; possibly TRBD1 for D (6 bases). In germline, CDR1 is SQVTM, CDR2 ANQGSEA. Trimming took off 7 bases at V and 6 bases at J, with 18 bases between the two ends. There are 14 residues in the CDR3. The CDR3 DNA follows: TGCAGCGCCCAACCTCTAACAGGGTCCGGGGAGCTGTTTTTT. Protein: CSAQPLTGSGELFF.

This chain joins TRBV28 and TRBJ2-7; 12 bases are a match to TRBD1. There are 16 residues in the CDR3. Losses at the gene ends were 3 bases for V and 3 bases for J; bases not matched to a gene: 6. The V gene's germline CDR1 is MDHEN and CDR2 SYDVKM. The CDR3 loop is CASSFSGTGGGYEQYF. In DNA form, the CDR3 reads TGTGCCAGCAGTTTCTCCGGGACAGGGGGCGGCTACGAGCAGTACTTC.

V gene TRBV6-1 combines with J gene TRBJ2-1, with D tentatively TRBD1 (9 bases). Trimming took 7 bases from V and 4 from J, leaving 17 bases between them. This CDR3 region has 15 residues. CDR1 is MNHNS, CDR2 SASEGT, per germline. CDR3 loop: CASTGGTGTYNEQFF. The CDR3, as DNA: TGTGCCAGCACGGGAGGGACAGGGACATACAATGAGCAGTTCTTC.

With regard to this clone: The same CDR3 also results from other DNA sequences found in this sample. The V gene is TRBV27, the J gene TRBJ2-1; D remains unclear. Germline CDR1 is MNHEY and CDR2 is SMNVEV (reference sequence). V was shortened by 5 bases and J by 0 bases, with 11 bases between the two germline ends. The CDR3 extends over 15 amino acids. CDR3 DNA sequence: TGTGCCAGCAGTCCAACATCGAGCTCCTACAATGAGCAGTTCTTC. Protein: CASSPTSSSYNEQFF.

The V gene is TRBV29-1, the J gene TRBJ1-5; D is undetermined. The CDR3 spans 12 residues. The germline V and J ends were trimmed by 0 bases and 6 bases, with 6 bases remaining between them. Per germline, CDR1 SQVTM and CDR2 ANQGSEA. The DNA for the CDR3 is TGCAGCGTTGAAGATCCCCCTCAGCCCCAGCATTTT. It is translated as CSVEDPPQPQHF. Based on the CDR3 plus reference TRBV29-1 and TRBJ1-5, the full variable domain is SAVISQKPSRDICQRGTSLTIQCQVDSQVTMMFWYRQQPGQSLTLIATANQGSEATYESGFVIDKFPISRPNLTFSTLTVSNMSPEDSSIYLCSVEDPPQPQHFGDGTRLSIL.

The chain employs TRBV7-9 and TRBJ2-7; 9 bases map to TRBD1. Trimming cost V 5 bases and J 0 bases; bases outside gene matches: 5. The CDR3 extends over 15 amino acids. Per the germline V gene, CDR1 is SEHNR and CDR2 is FQNEAQ (reference sequence). The CDR3 loop reads CASSQIQGASYEQYF. CDR3 DNA sequence: TGTGCCAGCAGCCAAATACAGGGGGCCTCCTACGAGCAGTACTTC.

The genes are TRBV29-1 and TRBJ1-1, with TRBD1 matching over 7 bases. Germline V CDR1 and CDR2: SQVTM, ANQGSEA. Trimming took 3 bases from V and 1 from J; bases not matched to a gene: 5. The CDR3 is 14 amino acids. CDR3 in amino acids: CSVEARQGNTEAFF. CDR3 nucleotide sequence: TGCAGCGTTGAGGCTCGACAGGGGAACACTGAAGCTTTCTTT.

The V gene is TRBV2, the J gene TRBJ2-7; 7 nucleotides match TRBD2. V gave up 6 bases and J gave up 6 bases; unmatched junction bases: 14. The CDR3 length is 15 residues. CDR1 and CDR2 from the germline V gene are SNHLY and FYNNEI. CDR3 DNA sequence: TGTGCCAGCAGCTTAGGCCTTGGACTAGATCGCGAGCAGTACTTC. Amino acid sequence: CASSLGLGLDREQYF.

The chain joins TRBV4-2 to TRBJ1-5; D remains ambiguous. The CDR3 totals 15 residues. The germline V and J ends were trimmed by 0 bases and 0 bases, with 6 bases remaining between them. Germline assignment: CDR1 LGHNA and CDR2 YNFKEQ. This CDR3 is CASSQDWYSNQPQHF. The DNA of the CDR3 is TGTGCCAGCAGCCAAGATTGGTATAGCAATCAGCCCCAGCATTTT.

V gene TRBV4-1 combines with J gene TRBJ2-7, with a weak D call TRBD1 (5 bases). Looked up from germline, CDR1 is MGHRA and CDR2 is YSYEKL. The V end lost 4 bases, the J end lost 2 bases, and 12 bases lay between the germline ends. The CDR3 is 14 amino acids. CDR3 DNA sequence: TGCGCCAGCAGCCCGAATTCAGGGCCCTACGAGCAGTACTTC. It codes for CASSPNSGPYEQYF.

The V call is TRBV7-3, the J call TRBJ1-3, with D possibly TRBD1 on 5 matching bases. V shed 6 bases and J shed 3 bases, with 9 bases lying between them. Germline V gene sequence: CDR1 SGHTA, CDR2 FQGTGA. The CDR3 runs 13 residues. CDR3 protein: CASSVDIGNTIYF. The CDR3 DNA sequence: TGTGCCAGCAGTGTGGACATTGGAAACACCATATATTTT.

This chain uses TRBV30 with TRBJ2-5; 7 bases align to TRBD2. The CDR3 covers 13 residues. Per germline, CDR1 GTSNPN and CDR2 SVGIG (reference sequence). With V trimmed by 4 bases and J by 5 bases, 7 bases remained unmatched. The CDR3 region has the DNA TGTGCCTGGATGGGGGGGTCTGAGGAGACCCAGTACTTC. Its translation is CAWMGGSEETQYF.

This rearrangement joins TRBV5-5 to TRBJ1-5; tentatively, D is TRBD1 (6 bases). The CDR3 extends over 14 amino acids. Per the germline V gene, CDR1 is SGHKS and CDR2 is YYEKEE (reference sequence). V lost 1 base to trimming and J lost 4 bases, with 9 bases between them. CDR3 amino acids: CASSLRGQNQPQHF. The CDR3, as DNA: TGTGCCAGCAGCTTGCGAGGACAGAATCAGCCCCAGCATTTT.

J is TRBJ2-3 and V is TRBV29-1; 10 bases match TRBD2. CDR1 is SQVTM and CDR2 is ANQGSEA in the germline V gene. V lost 6 bases, J lost 2 bases, and 11 bases stayed unmatched. The CDR3 covers 16 residues. CDR3 bases: TGCAGCGTCGTGATTGTAAGCGGGAGGGACACAGATACGCAGTATTTT. As protein: CSVVIVSGRDTDTQYF.

V is TRBV11-2 and J is TRBJ2-7, with 7 bases matching TRBD1. Germline values: CDR1 SGHAT, CDR2 FQNNGV. CDR3 length equals 14 residues. J lost 3 bases, V lost 5 bases, and 7 bases had no gene match. CDR3 nucleotides: TGTGCCAGCAGCCCACGGGACAGTGGCTACGAGCAGTACTTC. Its translation is CASSPRDSGYEQYF.

This chain connects TRBV9 to TRBJ2-1; perhaps TRBD2 as D (6 bases). The CDR3 covers 14 residues. The V gene's germline CDR1 is SGDLS and CDR2 YYNGEE. Trimming pared 4 bases from V and 6 bases from J, leaving 14 bases between. The CDR3 sequence: CASSPPLRGNEQFF. In DNA form, the CDR3 reads TGTGCCAGCAGCCCCCCCCTGCGGGGCAATGAGCAGTTCTTC.

This clone was observed a single time. The V gene is TRBV6-5, the J gene TRBJ2-1; D uncertain. Germline V lookup: CDR1 MNHEY, CDR2 SVGAGI. V shed 2 bases and J shed 9 bases, with 17 bases lying between them. The CDR3 is made up of 15 amino acids. This CDR3 reads CASSYDRASLVEQFF. CDR3 nucleotide sequence: TGTGCCAGCAGTTACGATAGAGCTTCTTTGGTTGAGCAGTTCTTC.

The chain has TRBV5-1 and TRBJ2-7; D is undetermined. From germline, CDR1 is SGHRS and CDR2 YFSETQ. V lost 0 bases to trimming and J lost 2 bases, with 6 bases between them. The CDR3 runs to 13 residues. CDR3 region: CASSLEDTYEQYF. The CDR3 DNA follows: TGCGCCAGCAGCTTGGAAGACACCTACGAGCAGTACTTC.

This rearrangement joins TRBV4-2 to TRBJ2-5, with TRBD1 identical over 8 bases. Germline values: CDR1 LGHNA, CDR2 YNFKEQ. The trim removed 6 bases at V and 4 bases at J, leaving 4 bases unmatched. This CDR3 spans 13 amino acids. The CDR3 DNA reads as TGTGCCAGCAGGCAGACAGGGGTAGAGACCCAGTACTTC. Its translation is CASRQTGVETQYF.

The CDR3 DNA sequence: TGTGCCAGCAGCTTCTCCATAAAATTCCTAGGAGATGAGCAGTTCTTC. Protein: CASSFSIKFLGDEQFF. The chain recombines TRBV11-2 with TRBJ2-1; D ambiguous. The CDR3 consists of 16 residues. CDR1 and CDR2 from the germline V gene are SGHAT and FQNNGV. Trimming removed 3 bases from V and 8 bases from J, with 20 bases in between.

This chain links TRBV11-2 with TRBJ2-7; TRBD1 matches at 9 bases. V lost 6 bases, J lost 7 bases, and 10 bases stayed unmatched. The CDR3 is made up of 14 amino acids. CDR1 is SGHAT, CDR2 FQNNGV, per germline. The CDR3 coding sequence is TGTGCCAGCAGGAGACAGGGGGAAGGAGGGGAGCAGTACTTC. Translation: CASRRQGEGGEQYF.

The chain carries TRBV27 and TRBJ2-2; D is perhaps TRBD1 (6 bases). Germline V gives CDR1 MNHEY, CDR2 SMNVEV (reference sequence). V was clipped by 3 bases and J by 2 bases, with 10 bases between them. The length of the CDR3 is 15 residues. The CDR3 bases are TGTGCCAGCAGTTTGAGACAGGCTAACACCGGGGAGCTGTTTTTT. Protein: CASSLRQANTGELFF.

The J gene is TRBJ1-1, the V gene TRBV29-1; no firm D call. CDR1 is SQVTM, CDR2 ANQGSEA, per germline. This CDR3 spans 15 amino acids. Deletions cut 6 bases from V and 3 bases from J, with 20 bases between. The CDR3 region is CSVVFRSGVDTEAFF. In DNA form, the CDR3 reads TGCAGCGTGGTGTTCAGATCCGGGGTGGACACTGAAGCTTTCTTT.

V usage is TRBV7-2 and J usage is TRBJ2-3; 7 bases are shared with TRBD1. V lost 4 bases to trimming and J lost 2 bases; unmatched junction nucleotides: 6. Germline assignment: CDR1 SGHTA and CDR2 FQGNSA. The CDR3 has 15 residues. The CDR3 sequence is CASSSPGQTTDTQYF. Here the CDR3 DNA reads TGTGCCAGCAGCTCCCCGGGACAGACCACAGATACGCAGTATTTT.

The chain has TRBV28 and TRBJ2-3; weak D call: TRBD2 (6 bases). Trimming shortened V by 4 bases and J by 0 bases, and 14 bases separated the two germline ends. CDR1 is MDHEN and CDR2 is SYDVKM in the germline V gene. The CDR3 length is 16 residues. The CDR3 DNA follows: TGTGCCAGCAGTTCGTCCGGGGCGGGAAGCACAGATACGCAGTATTTT. Residues: CASSSSGAGSTDTQYF.